These T cell receptor beta chains were read from a single sample in a study of beta chain features in type 1 diabetes. Sequencing used immunoSEQ multiplex PCR; TCRdb keeps in-frame clones, though not all of them. The sample lists hundreds of thousands of clones, over 9.5% occurring once. The material sequenced was naive CD4+ T cells from blood. Receptor source: a woman under 30 with type 1 diabetes. Each CDR3 is given without its conserved first and last residue. Each record gives: V gene, CDR3 protein.

>TRBV4-2
ASSQTGGRDTEAF
>TRBV5-4
ASSIDGGVNTQY
>TRBV12-5
ASGLGPTGTNNEQF
>TRBV7-9
ASSSRGFGNTEAF
>TRBV29-1
SVHRGTDTQY
>TRBV7-8
ASSSHSRGQETQY
>TRBV9
ASSVELAGVGEQF
>TRBV14
ASSFHRGGTEAF
>TRBV27
ASRASGSLAKNIQY
>TRBV9
ASSVVGGGEQF
>TRBV7-2
ASSLAGLADAYEQY
>TRBV7-8
ASSPQRGHTDTQY
>TRBV7-2
ASSLAGGDEQF
>TRBV5-1
ASSLWGLSSDTQY
>TRBV4-3
ASSQDRLGNTIY
>TRBV7-9
ASSWGLSYEQY
>TRBV7-9
ASSFDTEAF